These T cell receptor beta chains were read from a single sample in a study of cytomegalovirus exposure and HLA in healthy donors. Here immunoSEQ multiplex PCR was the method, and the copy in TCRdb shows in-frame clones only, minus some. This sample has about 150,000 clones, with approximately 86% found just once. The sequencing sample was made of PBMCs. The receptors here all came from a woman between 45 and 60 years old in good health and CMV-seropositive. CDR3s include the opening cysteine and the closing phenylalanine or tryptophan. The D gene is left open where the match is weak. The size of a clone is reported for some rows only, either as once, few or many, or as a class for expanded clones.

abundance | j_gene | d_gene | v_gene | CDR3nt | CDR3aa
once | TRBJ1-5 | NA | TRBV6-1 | TGTGCCAGCATAGCGGGGGAAGGTCAGCCCCAGCATTTT | CASIAGEGQPQHF
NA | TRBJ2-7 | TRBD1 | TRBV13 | TGTGCCAGCAGCCTCCCGGGACAGGGGGACGAGCAGTACTTC | CASSLPGQGDEQYF
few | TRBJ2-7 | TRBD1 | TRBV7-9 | TGTGCCAGCAGCTTGGGACAGGGAGCCTACGAGCAGTACTTC | CASSLGQGAYEQYF
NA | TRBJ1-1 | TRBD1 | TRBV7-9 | TGTGCCAGCAGCTTAGGGGGTACAGGGGGCTACACTGAAGCTTTCTTT | CASSLGGTGGYTEAFF
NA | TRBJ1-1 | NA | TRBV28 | TGTGCCAGCAGACTAGAGGCGGTGAACACTGAAGCTTTCTTT | CASRLEAVNTEAFF
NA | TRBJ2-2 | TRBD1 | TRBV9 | TGTGCCAGCAGCGTAGGGGGACAGGGGGACACCGGGGAGCTGTTTTTT | CASSVGGQGDTGELFF
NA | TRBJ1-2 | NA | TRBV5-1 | TGCGCCAGCAGCTTGGTCCCGGGCCCGGGGGAGGGCTACACCTTC | CASSLVPGPGEGYTF
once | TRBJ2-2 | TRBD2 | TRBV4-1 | TGCGCCAGCAGCCAAGGGGGGGGATACACCGGGGAGCTGTTTTTT | CASSQGGGYTGELFF
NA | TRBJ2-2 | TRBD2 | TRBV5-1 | TGCGCCAGCAGCTCCTCTAGCGGGGGGGCCGGTAGGGAGCTGTTTTTT | CASSSSSGGAGRELFF
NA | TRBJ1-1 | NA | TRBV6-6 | TGTGCCAGCACGGTGAACACTGAAGCTTTCTTT | CASTVNTEAFF
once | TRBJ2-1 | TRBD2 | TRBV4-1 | TGCGCCAGCAGCCCGACTAGCGGGGGGTCAACCTACAATGAGCAGTTCTTC | CASSPTSGGSTYNEQFF
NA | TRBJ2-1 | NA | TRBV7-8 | TGTGCCAGCAGCGAAGGGGGACTACGCCGGGTAGAGCAGTTCTTC | CASSEGGLRRVEQFF
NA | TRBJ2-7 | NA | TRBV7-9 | TGTTCCAGCAGCTTACCCACCCCAGGGGAAAACGAGCAGTACTTC | CSSSLPTPGENEQYF
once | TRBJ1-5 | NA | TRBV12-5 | TGTGCTAGTGGTTTGGAGACAGGCTACACGCCCCAGCATTTT | CASGLETGYTPQHF
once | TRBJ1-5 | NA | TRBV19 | TGTGCCAGTAGTCCTCAAGGGGGGGGTGGCAATCAGCCCCAGCATTTT | CASSPQGGGGNQPQHF